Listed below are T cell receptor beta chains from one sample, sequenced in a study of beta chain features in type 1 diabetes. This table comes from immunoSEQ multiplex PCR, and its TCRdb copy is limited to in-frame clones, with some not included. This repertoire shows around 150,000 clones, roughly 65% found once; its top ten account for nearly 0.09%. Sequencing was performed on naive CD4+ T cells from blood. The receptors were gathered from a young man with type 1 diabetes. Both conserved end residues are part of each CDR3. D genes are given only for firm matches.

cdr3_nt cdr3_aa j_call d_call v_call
TGCGCCAGCAGTCTAACCGGCCCGGAGACCCAGTACTTC CASSLTGPETQYF TRBJ2-5 . TRBV4-1
TGTGCCAGCAGCCCTAGTGGGACAGGGTTTGGCTACACCTTC CASSPSGTGFGYTF TRBJ1-2 TRBD1 TRBV9
TGTGCCAGTAGTATGATCCGGGGTCAGCCCCAGCATTTT CASSMIRGQPQHF TRBJ1-5 . TRBV19
TGTGCCAGCAGCCGCGACAGGATCTACGAGCAGTACTTC CASSRDRIYEQYF TRBJ2-7 . TRBV6-6
TGTGCCAGCAGCTTCCCCGGTCCGGGACAGGGGTCCGAGACCCAGTACTTC CASSFPGPGQGSETQYF TRBJ2-5 TRBD1 TRBV11-2
TGTGCCAGCAGCTTAGATTCAGCCCAGACAGATACGCAGTATTTT CASSLDSAQTDTQYF TRBJ2-3 . TRBV7-9
TGTGCCAGCAGCCCAACCACGGAGGCAGGGAGGTATTTT CASSPTTEAGRYF TRBJ2-3 . TRBV9
TGTGCCAGCAGCCCTGACTCAGGCTCCTACAATGAGCAGTTCTTC CASSPDSGSYNEQFF TRBJ2-1 . TRBV7-9
TGTGCCTGGAGTGTGGGGCAGGGTGGTTCACCCCTCCACTTT CAWSVGQGGSPLHF TRBJ1-6 . TRBV30
TGCAGCGTTCAACAGACTAATGAAAAACTGTTTTTT CSVQQTNEKLFF TRBJ1-4 . TRBV29-1
TGTGCCAGCAGCTCTCGACAGGGCGAGCAGTACTTC CASSSRQGEQYF TRBJ2-7 TRBD1 TRBV13
TGTGCCAGCAGCGTCACAGATACGCAGTATTTT CASSVTDTQYF TRBJ2-3 . TRBV7-2
TGTGCCAGCAGCGTAGCCCGAGGCTCAGATACGCAGTATTTT CASSVARGSDTQYF TRBJ2-3 . TRBV9
TGCAGTGCTAGCGAGGGAAACATTCAGTACTTC CSASEGNIQYF TRBJ2-4 . TRBV20-1